The entry below gives a single T cell receptor beta chain sequence along with its context. This record belongs to a study of blood T cell repertoires in COVID-19. Looking at the study overall: In each case, the material was cDNA or gDNA derived from T cells, B-cell-depleted T cells, or PBMCs.

TCRdb's table, derived via immunoSEQ multiplex PCR, lists solely in-frame clones and lacks some. The table has some 70,000 clones, approximately 79% seen once. The J segment lost 6 bases and the V segment lost 5 bases, leaving 4 bases of the junction unmatched. Germline CDR1 is KGHSH and CDR2 is LQKENI. The CDR3 length is 12 residues. V is TRBV18 and J is TRBJ2-7; TRBD1 matches 7 bases. Sequencing was performed on peripheral blood. The source is a man aged 55 to 70 with acute or convalescent COVID-19. The CDR3 loop is CASSSTGSEQYF. The CDR3 DNA is TGTGCCAGCTCATCGACAGGGAGCGAGCAGTACTTC.